The clone carrying this T cell receptor (beta chain) has only one observation. This specimen belongs to a study of OX40 agonist ivuxolimab in advanced cancers. Study context: Three partial responders included one hepatocellular carcinoma patient and two cutaneous melanoma patients.

Assay: immunoSEQ multiplex PCR; the TCRdb copy retains only in-frame clones and omits some. The sample holds some 75,000 clones, about 88% seen once. The sequence was obtained from an adult with an advanced solid tumor such as melanoma, head and neck, liver or kidney cancer. The material sequenced was CD4+ or CD8+ T cells sorted from blood, taken in a trial of the OX40 agonist ivuxolimab.

This CDR3 is CASSLRGPGEKLFF. DNA of the CDR3: TGTGCCAGCAGCTTAAGGGGGCCCGGTGAAAAACTGTTTTTT. The chain is built from TRBV13 and TRBJ1-4, with 7 bases lining up with TRBD1. Germline V gives CDR1 PRHDT, CDR2 FYEKMQ (reference sequence). The CDR3 length is 14 residues. V lost 2 bases and J lost 7; bases outside the gene matches: 4.